Each of the 18 T cell receptor beta chains below was sequenced from the same sample in a study of blood T cell repertoires in COVID-19. TCRdb's table, derived via immunoSEQ multiplex PCR, lists solely in-frame clones and lacks some. The repertoire holds roughly 230,000 clones, with 80% to 95% as singletons. The specimen sequenced was peripheral blood. The receptors originated from a man aged 30-40 years with COVID-19, enrolled during active disease.

The CDR3 nucleotides read TGTGCCAGCAGCACCAACAGGGAAGAGACCCAGTACTTC. As protein: CASSTNREETQYF. The V call is TRBV11-3, the J call TRBJ2-5; TRBD1 is a possible D gene (6 bases). Germline V gives CDR1 SGHNT, CDR2 YENEEA. The CDR3 has 13 residues. Trimming pared 5 bases from V and 3 bases from J, leaving 10 bases between. The full variable domain, with the rest looked up from reference TRBV11-3 and TRBJ2-5, is EAGVVQSPRYKIIEKKQPVAFWCNPISGHNTLYWYLQNLGQGPELLIRYENEEAVDDSQLPKDRFSAERLKGVDSTLKIQPAELGDSAVYLCASSTNREETQYFGPGTRLLVL.

This chain links TRBV10-3 with TRBJ2-5; TRBD1 might be the D (6 bases). The CDR3 runs 16 residues. The V end lost 3 bases, the J end lost 5 bases, and 19 bases lay between the germline ends. Germline V gene data show CDR1 as ENHRY and CDR2 as SYGVKD. The CDR3 nucleotides read TGTGCCATCAGTGACCCCCCAGGGGAGTTGGGGGAGACCCAGTACTTC. This translates into CAISDPPGELGETQYF.

The CDR3 DNA reads as TGCGCCAGCAGCTCGGGACAGTCCTACGAGCAGTACTTC. Amino acids: CASSSGQSYEQYF. J is TRBJ2-7 and V is TRBV5-1; 7 nucleotides line up with TRBD1. With 3 bases clipped from V and 1 base from J, the junction kept 1 base outside the gene matches. Germline lookup yields CDR1 SGHRS and CDR2 YFSETQ. The CDR3 has 13 residues. Complete variable domain (other parts from reference TRBV5-1 and TRBJ2-7): KAGVTQTPRYLIKTRGQQVTLSCSPISGHRSVSWYQQTPGQGLQFLFEYFSETQRNKGNFPGRFSGRQFSNSRSEMNVSTLELGDSALYLCASSSGQSYEQYFGPGTRLTVT.

The chain links TRBV12-3 or TRBV12-4 to TRBJ1-1, with D possibly matching TRBD1 (6 bases). V lost 6 bases and J lost 5, with 13 bases in between. The CDR3 loop spans 13 amino acids. CDR3 in amino acids: CASSPRTDTEAFF. CDR3 nucleotide sequence: TGTGCCAGCAGCCCCCGGACAGATACTGAAGCTTTCTTT.

This clone was seen once. The rearrangement joins TRBV5-1 to TRBJ2-5, with 8 bases fitting TRBD2. Trimming took 0 bases from V and 3 from J; bases not matched to a gene: 4. From germline, CDR1 is SGHRS and CDR2 YFSETQ. The CDR3 spans 15 residues. CDR3 DNA sequence: TGCGCCAGCAGCTTGGTAATCGGGGGGGAAGAGACCCAGTACTTC. It yields the protein CASSLVIGGEETQYF.

The chain employs TRBV6-5 and TRBJ1-1; the D is unclear. Germline V gives CDR1 MNHEY, CDR2 SVGAGI. This CDR3 has 10 amino acids. The V end lost 9 bases, the J end lost 8 bases, and 10 bases lay between the germline ends. The CDR3 loop reads CASGQVEAFF. In DNA, the CDR3 is TGTGCCAGTGGGCAGGTCGAAGCTTTCTTT.

This chain links TRBV9 with TRBJ1-1; TRBD1 matches at 9 bases. The J segment lost 2 bases and the V segment lost 4 bases, leaving 6 bases of the junction unmatched. CDR1 is SGDLS and CDR2 is YYNGEE in the germline V gene. The CDR3 has 15 residues. CDR3 in DNA: TGTGCCAGCAGCCCTACGGGACAGGGTAACACTGAAGCTTTCTTT. Encoded protein: CASSPTGQGNTEAFF. Full variable domain (missing parts from reference TRBV9 and TRBJ1-1): DSGVTQTPKHLITATGQRVTLRCSPRSGDLSVYWYQQSLDQGLQFLIQYYNGEERAKGNILERFSAQQFPDLHSELNLSSLELGDSALYFCASSPTGQGNTEAFFGQGTRLTVV.

The genes are TRBV7-2 and TRBJ2-1; 8 bases match TRBD2. Trimming cost V 5 bases and J 4 bases; bases outside gene matches: 7. The germline V gene has CDR1 SGHTA and CDR2 FQGNSA. The CDR3 sequence is 15 residues long. The CDR3 nucleotides are TGTGCCAGCAGCCACGGGGGGGATCTTTACAATGAGCAGTTCTTC. Protein product: CASSHGGDLYNEQFF.

The V call is TRBV19, the J call TRBJ2-7, with 7 positions matching TRBD1. The CDR3 covers 14 residues. CDR1 and CDR2 from the germline V gene are LNHDA and SQIVND (reference sequence). J was trimmed by 2 bases and V by 6 bases; bases with no gene match: 7. CDR3 loop: CASSPGTAAYEQYF. The CDR3 coding sequence is TGTGCCAGTAGCCCCGGGACAGCAGCCTACGAGCAGTACTTC.

The chain links TRBV7-9 to TRBJ1-6; D call uncertain. V lost 8 bases to trimming and J lost 5 bases, with 13 bases between them. This CDR3 has 14 amino acids. Germline lookup yields CDR1 SEHNR and CDR2 FQNEAQ (reference sequence). The DNA of the CDR3 is TGTGCCAGCGGTGTCCCGGGGAATAATTCACCCCTCCACTTT. Translated, it gives CASGVPGNNSPLHF.

This clone was recorded once. This sequence joins TRBV2 and TRBJ1-1, with 10 nucleotides matching TRBD1. V shed 4 bases and J 8 bases; nucleotides not matched to a gene: 10. CDR3 length: 15 residues. Germline lookup yields CDR1 SNHLY and CDR2 FYNNEI. CDR3 nucleotide sequence: TGTGCCAGCAGTGGGATAGGACAGGGGGAAGAAGAAGCTTTCTTT. As protein: CASSGIGQGEEEAFF. Full variable domain (remainder filled in from reference TRBV2 and TRBJ1-1): EPEVTQTPSHQVTQMGQEVILRCVPISNHLYFYWYRQILGQKVEFLVSFYNNEISEKSEIFDDQFSVERPDGSNFTLKIRSTKLEDSAMYFCASSGIGQGEEEAFFGQGTRLTVV.

The V call is TRBV12-5, the J call TRBJ1-1, with TRBD1 identical over 10 bases. The CDR3 extends over 12 amino acids. Per germline, CDR1 LGHNT and CDR2 FRNRAP. V gave up 3 bases and J gave up 14 bases; unmatched junction bases: 6. In nucleotides, the CDR3 is TGTGCTAGTGGTTTTCCCGGGACAGGGGCCTTCTTT. It encodes CASGFPGTGAFF. Variable domain in full (rest from reference TRBV12-5 and TRBJ1-1): DARVTQTPRHKVTEMGQEVTMRCQPILGHNTVFWYRQTMMQGLELLAYFRNRAPLDDSGMPKDRFSAEMPDATLATLKIQPSEPRDSAVYFCASGFPGTGAFFGQGTRLTVV.

This sequence joins TRBV19 and TRBJ1-1, with a tentative D call TRBD1 (5 bases). The germline gives CDR1 LNHDA, CDR2 SQIVND (reference sequence). The CDR3 sequence is 14 residues long. The V gene lost 3 bases and the J gene lost 0 bases, with 8 bases spanning the gap. The DNA of the CDR3 is TGTGCCAGTAGTATGACCAGGGTGAACACTGAAGCTTTCTTT. Amino acid sequence: CASSMTRVNTEAFF.

The table lists this clone with a count of one. J is TRBJ2-1 and V is TRBV3-1 (or the pseudogene TRBV3-2), with 9 nucleotides matching TRBD2. J was trimmed by 4 bases and V by 0 bases; bases with no gene match: 4. The CDR3 has 16 residues. Per the germline V gene, CDR1 is LGHDT and CDR2 is YNNKEL (reference sequence). This chain's CDR3 is CASSQDVLAGYNEQFF. Here the CDR3 DNA reads TGTGCCAGCAGCCAAGATGTCCTAGCGGGGTACAATGAGCAGTTCTTC.

A remark on this clone: Distinct nucleotide sequences in the sample also encode this CDR3. This chain connects TRBV6-5 to TRBJ1-1, with D perhaps TRBD1 (6 bases). CDR3 length: 15 amino acids. The ends were cut back, 0 bases at V and 0 bases at J, with 8 bases in the middle. Germline CDR1 MNHEY, CDR2 SVGAGI. In DNA, the CDR3 is TGTGCCAGCAGTTACTCAGCAGGGGTGAACACTGAAGCTTTCTTT. Translated: CASSYSAGVNTEAFF.

In DNA form, the CDR3 reads TGTGCCAGCACCTCCCAGCTATCGGGAGATACGCAGTATTTT. It codes for CASTSQLSGDTQYF. The rearrangement joins TRBV3-1 (or the pseudogene TRBV3-2) to TRBJ2-3; D is unclear. The V and J ends lost 7 bases and 5 bases respectively, with 16 bases between them. The germline V gene encodes CDR1 LGHDT and CDR2 YNNKEL (reference sequence). CDR3 length: 14 residues.

The chain links TRBV9 to TRBJ2-2, with D possibly matching TRBD1 (6 bases). Germline CDR1 SGDLS, CDR2 YYNGEE. The CDR3 has 15 residues. Trimming shortened V by 3 bases and J by 4 bases, and 13 bases separated the two germline ends. CDR3 nucleotides: TGTGCCAGCAGCGGTGGGGGCGACGGCACCGGGGAGCTGTTTTTT. Residues: CASSGGGDGTGELFF.

The rearrangement joins TRBV4-2 to TRBJ1-1; 9 bases are a match to TRBD1. The CDR3 is made up of 17 amino acids. The V and J ends lost 3 bases and 5 bases, in that order; junction bases with no gene match: 13. Germline V gene sequence: CDR1 LGHNA, CDR2 YNFKEQ. DNA for the CDR3: TGTGCCAGCAGCCATCTCCCGGGACAGGGTCGGGGGACTGAAGCTTTCTTT. Protein: CASSHLPGQGRGTEAFF.